This T cell receptor (beta chain) was found in a study of T cell responses to AZD1222 COVID-19 vaccine. Assay used: immunoSEQ multiplex PCR; TCRdb lists only in-frame clones, some missing. The table has about 110,000 clones, 80% to 90% seen once. The CDR3 runs 13 residues. Germline lookup yields CDR1 MNHNY and CDR2 SVGAGI (reference sequence). Trimming shortened V by 7 bases and J by 6 bases, and 15 bases separated the two germline ends. The clonotype originates from an adult who received the AZD1222 COVID-19 vaccine. Sequenced here: peripheral blood, sampled 28 days after the second AZD1222 dose. The chain uses TRBV6-6 and TRBJ1-2, with D possibly matching TRBD1 (6 bases). The CDR3 protein is CASNLREGDGYTF. The CDR3 DNA is TGTGCCAGCAACCTCAGGGAGGGGGATGGCTACACCTTC.